This TCR beta chain was recorded in a study of shared clonotypes between healthy human individuals. Study-wide background: Per donor, CD8 memory used one plate, CD8 naive used two, CD4 memory used three and CD4 naive used three. General observations from the study: The naive CD4 repertoires of a few donors were compared, and around 5.1% of clonotypes were shared.

The donors, healthy adults who were HIV-negative, had experienced no recent acute infections or vaccinations. Measured with immunoSEQ multiplex PCR; TCRdb has only the in-frame clones, and not every one. Here the sample spans approximately 710,000 clones, less than 95% being singletons. About this clone: The antigen remains undetermined.

This CDR3 spans 13 amino acids. Germline loops: CDR1 SEHNR, CDR2 FQNEAQ (reference sequence). V lost 5 bases and J lost 3, with 10 bases in between. The sequence was collected from a man aged 18 to 29 in good health. Some clones in this sample may be carry-over from other donors' samples. Sequenced sample: memory CD8+ T cells from PBMCs. Subset indicated: CD45RO+ cells pooled with CCR7-negative TemRA cells. The chain couples TRBV7-9 to TRBJ1-1; D gene ambiguous. The CDR3 coding sequence is TGTGCCAGCAGCGAAAGAGGTTACACTGAAGCTTTCTTT. This codes for CASSERGYTEAFF.